Listed below are T cell receptor beta chains from one sample, sequenced in a study of blood T cells in healthy people across ages. Each CDR3 protein is one row after TCRdb ran MiXCR on the 5' RACE reads. The sample yields roughly 1.5 million distinct CDR3 sequences, approximately 43% seen once. The specimen sequenced was blood. These receptors all stem from a woman aged 18-29 years in good health. Each CDR3 is given with its conserved first and last residue. Fields, in order: CDR3 protein, J gene, V gene, CDR3 length.

CDR3aa: CASSPRLRSSYNEQFF
j_gene: TRBJ2-1
v_gene: TRBV3-1
len: 16

CDR3aa: CASSFCRGQETQYF
j_gene: TRBJ2-5
v_gene: TRBV7-2
len: 14

CDR3aa: CASSLVLPYASSSYNEQFF
j_gene: TRBJ2-1
v_gene: TRBV12-3/TRBV12-4
len: 19

CDR3aa: CASSLEKTSRNEQFF
j_gene: TRBJ2-1
v_gene: TRBV7-2
len: 15

CDR3aa: CASRAGTYNEQFF
j_gene: TRBJ2-1
v_gene: TRBV7-2
len: 13

CDR3aa: CASSQGYSILSYEQYF
j_gene: TRBJ2-7
v_gene: TRBV3-1
len: 16

CDR3aa: CASSLDEIGGYTF
j_gene: TRBJ1-2
v_gene: TRBV5-5
len: 13

CDR3aa: CASSSAGQGPYF
j_gene: TRBJ2-5
v_gene: TRBV27
len: 12

CDR3aa: CASSPGTGLRYTEAFF
j_gene: TRBJ1-1
v_gene: TRBV7-9
len: 16

CDR3aa: CASSLSGDRYF
j_gene: TRBJ2-5
v_gene: TRBV7-2
len: 11

CDR3aa: CASSEGGRVPPYEQYF
j_gene: TRBJ2-7
v_gene: TRBV9
len: 16

CDR3aa: CASSLGDYLRADTQYF
j_gene: TRBJ2-3
v_gene: TRBV11-2
len: 16

CDR3aa: CASEGRLANYGYTF
j_gene: TRBJ1-2
v_gene: TRBV7-9
len: 14

CDR3aa: CASRKKAGGSPDTQYF
j_gene: TRBJ2-3
v_gene: TRBV27
len: 16

CDR3aa: CSVLRRDYEQYF
j_gene: TRBJ2-7
v_gene: TRBV29-1
len: 12

CDR3aa: CASSPGIGRSSYEQYF
j_gene: TRBJ2-7
v_gene: TRBV12-3/TRBV12-4
len: 16

CDR3aa: CASSSRGLAGGSTDTQYF
j_gene: TRBJ2-3
v_gene: TRBV7-9
len: 18

CDR3aa: CAISESARRGNEQFF
j_gene: TRBJ2-1
v_gene: TRBV10-3
len: 15

CDR3aa: CASSLRTVTYEQYF
j_gene: TRBJ2-7
v_gene: TRBV11-2
len: 14

CDR3aa: CSVGSVGSYEQYF
j_gene: TRBJ2-7
v_gene: TRBV29-1
len: 13

CDR3aa: CASSFWRQEPNTEAFF
j_gene: TRBJ1-1
v_gene: TRBV27
len: 16

CDR3aa: CASSSRGDISNQPQHF
j_gene: TRBJ1-5
v_gene: TRBV7-2
len: 16

CDR3aa: CASSLSGSLETQYF
j_gene: TRBJ2-5
v_gene: TRBV7-2
len: 14

CDR3aa: CSVEDSRGRTVYGYTF
j_gene: TRBJ1-2
v_gene: TRBV29-1
len: 16

CDR3aa: CASSQRSRAQGDDPQHF
j_gene: TRBJ1-5
v_gene: TRBV4-3
len: 17

CDR3aa: CASGLVTTFSYNEQFF
j_gene: TRBJ2-1
v_gene: TRBV12-5
len: 16

CDR3aa: CASSGGHFSGNTIYF
j_gene: TRBJ1-3
v_gene: TRBV13
len: 15

CDR3aa: CASTVAGQGLADTQYF
j_gene: TRBJ2-3
v_gene: TRBV25-1
len: 16